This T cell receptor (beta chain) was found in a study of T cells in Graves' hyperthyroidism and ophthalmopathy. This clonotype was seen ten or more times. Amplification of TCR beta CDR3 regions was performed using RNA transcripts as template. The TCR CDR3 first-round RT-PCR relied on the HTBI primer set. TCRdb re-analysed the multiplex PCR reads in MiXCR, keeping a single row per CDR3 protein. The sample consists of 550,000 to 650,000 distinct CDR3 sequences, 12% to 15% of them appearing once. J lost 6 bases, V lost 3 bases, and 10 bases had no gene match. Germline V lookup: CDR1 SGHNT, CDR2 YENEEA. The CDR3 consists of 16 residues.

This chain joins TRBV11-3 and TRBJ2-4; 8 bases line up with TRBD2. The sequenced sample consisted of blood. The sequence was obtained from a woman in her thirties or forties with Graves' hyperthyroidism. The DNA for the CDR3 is TGTGCCAGCAGCTTGAAGAGGACCCGGGAGGGAAACATTCAGTACTTC. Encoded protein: CASSLKRTREGNIQYF.